The entry below gives a single T cell receptor (beta chain) sequence along with its context. V dropped 6 bases and J dropped 5; count of bases not matched to a gene: 9. Germline CDR1 reads MNHEY; CDR2 reads SVGAGI. The CDR3 contains 15 residues. The data derive from a study of sequential checkpoint blockade in melanoma. Across the whole study: First-line arms were nivolumab then ipilimumab, or the reverse, randomized 1:1. After both sequences, patients received maintenance nivolumab.

TCRdb's copy holds only in-frame clones and misses some; the assay was immunoSEQ multiplex PCR. The repertoire consists of approximately 11,000 clones, with just under 75% occurring once and the leading ten covering 15% to 20%. The sample's treatment: randomized to nivolumab then ipilimumab (arm A) or the reverse (arm B). Patients had received no earlier DNA-damaging chemotherapy. From thawed PBMCs, live CD3+CD8+ cells negative for CD19 and CD56 were sorted. V and J are TRBV6-5 and TRBJ2-1, with 8 bases aligning to TRBD1. The source material was CD8+ T cells sorted from blood (inferred from file names), sampled from a patient given nivolumab and ipilimumab in sequence. The clonotype originates from a human donor with melanoma. Here the CDR3 reads CASSHGTGLNNEQFF. CDR3 coding DNA: TGTGCCAGCAGCCACGGGACAGGATTAAACAATGAGCAGTTCTTC.